What follows are 23 T cell receptor delta chains derived from one specimen sequenced in a study of Vδ1+ human thymocytes. No antigens are known for them. Whole-study results and caveats: Thymic TRG and TRD repertoires appeared highly polyclonal.

Extracted RNA was reverse transcribed into cDNA. Multiplex PCR used pooled V-gene forward primers and a constant-region reverse primer to amplify CDR3s. TCRdb reapplied CATT to the multiplex PCR reads. The sample consists of about 27,000 delta-chain clones, under 8% of them appearing once. The sequenced material came from Vdelta1+ gamma-delta thymocytes from the thymus. Stated subset: FACS-sorted CD3+ TCRalphabeta- TCRVdelta1+ TCRVdelta2- thymocytes. Source of these receptors: a girl younger than two who had congenital heart surgery.

The V call is TRDV1, the J call TRDJ1; 11 bases are a match to TRDD3. This CDR3 spans 17 amino acids. Germline V gives CDR1 TSWWSYY, CDR2 QGS. The V and J ends lost 0 bases and 2 bases, in that order; junction bases with no gene match: 5. The CDR3 spells CALGELYWGIETDKLIF. In DNA, the CDR3 is TGTGCTCTTGGGGAACTCTACTGGGGGATAGAGACCGATAAACTCATCTTT.

This clone was counted a few times. V usage is TRDV2 and J usage is TRDJ1; no definite D call. The CDR3 runs 18 residues. Trimming took off 3 bases at V and 1 base at J, with 23 bases between the two ends. Germline V gives CDR1 GEAIGNYY, CDR2 EKD. CDR3 amino acids: CACDSVGGGGSTTDKLIF. CDR3 nucleotides: TGTGCCTGTGACTCCGTTGGAGGTGGTGGGTCCACCACCGATAAACTCATCTTT.

This clone was detected only a few times. The rearrangement uses TRDV1 and TRDJ1; TRDD3 matches at 10 bases. V lost 2 bases to trimming and J lost 0 bases; unmatched junction nucleotides: 15. Germline V CDR1 and CDR2: TSWWSYY, QGS. The CDR3 runs 20 residues. CDR3 DNA: TGTGCTCTTGGGGAAACCTCAACCCCCTACGGGGGATACGACACCGATAAACTCATCTTT. Translating it yields CALGETSTPYGGYDTDKLIF.

The J gene is TRDJ1, the V gene TRDV2, with 8 bases identical to TRDD3. The junction had 11 bases not matched to a gene; V was cut back by 0 bases and J by 0 bases. The CDR3 extends over 18 amino acids. Germline V gene sequence: CDR1 GEAIGNYY, CDR2 EKD. CDR3: CACDTEVLGVLYTDKLIF. The CDR3 nucleotides are TGTGCCTGTGACACCGAGGTACTGGGGGTTTTATACACCGATAAACTCATCTTT.

This clone was picked up a small number of times. This rearrangement joins TRDV1 to TRDJ1; possibly TRDD2 for D (5 bases). Germline V lookup: CDR1 TSWWSYY, CDR2 QGS. Trimming removed 4 bases from V and 1 base from J, with 22 bases in between. CDR3 length equals 18 residues. The CDR3 sequence is CALGVLSSNLGTTDKLIF. The CDR3 DNA reads TGTGCTCTTGGGGTACTTTCCTCGAACCTTGGGACCACCGATAAACTCATCTTT.

This clone is medium-sized by share. The chain recombines TRDV1 with TRDJ1, with D unclear. This CDR3 is 10 amino acids long. Germline assignment: CDR1 TSWWSYY and CDR2 QGS. Trimming removed 3 bases at V and 11 bases at J, with 7 bases between. For the CDR3, the DNA is TGTGCTCTTGGGGATAAAGCCCTCATCTTT. This codes for CALGDKALIF.

This chain connects TRDV1 to TRDJ1; a weak D match, TRDD3 (5 bases). The CDR3 is 13 residues long. Trimming pared 0 bases from V and 9 bases from J, leaving 11 bases between. Germline CDR1 and CDR2: TSWWSYY and QGS. CDR3 sequence (DNA): TGTGCTCTTGGGGAACTGGGAAGGGGGGAACTCATCTTT. Its protein is CALGELGRGELIF.

This clone was observed a handful of times. The V gene is TRDV1, the J gene TRDJ1; TRDD3 aligns across 10 bases. The CDR3 has 19 amino acids. Losses at the gene ends were 3 bases for V and 10 bases for J; bases not matched to a gene: 23. Germline V CDR1 and CDR2: TSWWSYY, QGS. The DNA of the CDR3 is TGTGCTCTTGGGGACTCCGGTGGGGGCGTCAAAAGTGGGGGATACTCACTCATCTTT. Protein product: CALGDSGGGVKSGGYSLIF.

With respect to this clone: A read error may produce the germline difference seen at one junction end. The rearrangement joins TRDV1 to TRDJ1; TRDD2 matches at 9 bases. The CDR3 sequence is 19 residues long. Looked up from germline, CDR1 is TSWWSYY and CDR2 is QGS. CDR3 amino acids: CALGGALPTWGSYTDKRIF. The CDR3 coding sequence is TGTGCTCTTGGGGGGGCCCTTCCTACTTGGGGGTCGTACACCGATAAACGCATCTTT.

This clone turned up a few times. The chain is built from TRDV1 and TRDJ1; 9 bases map to TRDD3. The CDR3 runs to 20 residues. Per the germline V gene, CDR1 is TSWWSYY and CDR2 is QGS. Losses at the gene ends were 0 bases for V and 7 bases for J; bases not matched to a gene: 21. CDR3 sequence (DNA): TGTGCTCTTGGGGAACTAGTCTGTCGTCTGATGGGGGATAATTGCGGTAAACTCATCTTT. Amino acid sequence: CALGELVCRLMGDNCGKLIF.

As to this clone: One end of the junction does not line up with germline, which may come from a read error. The chain is built from TRDV1 and TRDJ1; no reliable D call. CDR1 is TSWWSYY, CDR2 QGS, per germline. The CDR3 has 18 amino acids. CDR3 sequence: CALGEPRLNPLPTGKLIF. Here the CDR3 DNA reads TGTGCTCTTGGGGAACCGAGGTTGAATCCCCTGCCCACCGGTAAACTCATCTTT.

There are a few counts of this clone. V is TRDV1 and J is TRDJ2; possibly TRDD2 for D (6 bases). V lost 0 bases to trimming and J lost 0 bases, with 32 bases between them. Germline-derived CDR1 and CDR2 are TSWWSYY and QGS. This CDR3 is 24 amino acids long. CDR3 sequence (DNA): TGTGCTCTTGGGGAACTCACTCCTACGGGTCTCGACCGCAAGTCCCGACCTTTGACAGCACAACTCTTCTTT. It codes for CALGELTPTGLDRKSRPLTAQLFF.

There are a few counts of this clone. The genes are TRDV1 and TRDJ1; 10 nucleotides line up with TRDD3. This CDR3 spans 17 amino acids. The V gene end was trimmed by 5 bases and the J gene end by 4 bases; junction bases not matched to a gene: 13. Germline V gives CDR1 TSWWSYY, CDR2 QGS. The CDR3 nucleotides read TGTGCTCTTGGGCCGCTTAAGGGGGATACGCAAGACGATAAACTCATCTTT. This translates into CALGPLKGDTQDDKLIF.

V gene TRDV1 combines with J gene TRDJ1; 10 bases agree with TRDD3. CDR1 is TSWWSYY and CDR2 is QGS in the germline V gene. CDR3 length: 16 amino acids. V shed 3 bases, J shed 3 bases, and the junction held 7 bases outside the gene matches. CDR3 region: CALGDCDGGYADKLIF. The CDR3, as DNA: TGTGCTCTTGGGGATTGTGACGGGGGATACGCCGATAAACTCATCTTT.

This clone has only a few counts. This sequence joins TRDV1 and TRDJ1, with 7 bases lining up with TRDD3. The CDR3 totals 20 residues. Germline assignment: CDR1 TSWWSYY and CDR2 QGS. Trimming at V came to 0 bases and at J to 3 bases, leaving 19 bases not matched to a gene. The CDR3 DNA follows: TGTGCTCTTGGGGAACTTCGTCTCGAGAAAAGTACTGGGGTGTCCGATAAACTCATCTTT. It specifies CALGELRLEKSTGVSDKLIF.

J is TRDJ1 and V is TRDV1; TRDD3 aligns across 9 bases. CDR3 length equals 18 residues. Trimming took 4 bases from V and 1 from J; bases not matched to a gene: 13. The germline V gene has CDR1 TSWWSYY and CDR2 QGS. Here the CDR3 DNA reads TGTGCTCTTGGGGCACCTGGGGGATCCTGTGGGCCCACCGATAAACTCATCTTT. Translating it yields CALGAPGGSCGPTDKLIF.

The chain combines TRDV1 with TRDJ1, with D perhaps TRDD2 (5 bases). Germline loops: CDR1 TSWWSYY, CDR2 QGS. There are 18 residues in the CDR3. V was trimmed by 2 bases and J by 2 bases, leaving 21 bases between them. The CDR3 loop is CALGETPPYSWRTDKLIF. The CDR3, as DNA: TGTGCTCTTGGGGAAACGCCGCCCTATTCCTGGAGGACCGATAAACTCATCTTT.

This clone showed up just a few times. A read error may account for a junction end that differs from germline. This chain uses TRDV1 with TRDJ1; 8 bases align to TRDD3. The V gene's germline CDR1 is TSWWSYY and CDR2 QGS. The CDR3 has 21 residues. CDR3 residues: CALGELPYWGAHPGYTDKLIF. The CDR3 nucleotides are TGTGCCCTTGGGGAACTTCCATACTGGGGGGCCCACCCGGGCTACACCGATAAACTCATCTTT.

The V and J genes are TRDV1 and TRDJ1; 10 bases are shared with TRDD3. The CDR3 runs 27 residues. Germline trimming cut 1 base from V and 0 bases from J; bases unmatched to any gene: 35. Germline V gene lookup returns CDR1 TSWWSYY and CDR2 QGS. Written as DNA, the CDR3 is TGTGCTCTTGGGGAACGACCCACCCTAACAATTTCCCGAGTACTGGGGGATCCCCTGCCGTACACCGATAAACTCATCTTT. Protein sequence: CALGERPTLTISRVLGDPLPYTDKLIF.

This chain joins TRDV1 and TRDJ1; D is possibly TRDD2 (5 bases). V was shortened by 0 bases and J by 1 base, with 18 bases between the two germline ends. The CDR3 consists of 18 residues. The V gene's germline CDR1 is TSWWSYY and CDR2 QGS. CDR3 in amino acids: CALGELTLPQDFTDKLIF. The DNA for the CDR3 is TGTGCTCTTGGGGAACTCACGCTTCCGCAGGATTTCACCGATAAACTCATCTTT.

This clone has a handful of counts. The rearrangement uses TRDV1 and TRDJ2; 8 bases agree with TRDD3. CDR1 is TSWWSYY and CDR2 is QGS in the germline V gene. The CDR3 totals 20 residues. The V gene end was trimmed by 4 bases and the J gene end by 4 bases; junction bases not matched to a gene: 20. The chain's CDR3 is CALGAPFPLGVPSKTAQLFF. Written as DNA, the CDR3 is TGTGCTCTTGGGGCCCCCTTCCCACTGGGGGTTCCCTCCAAGACAGCACAACTCTTCTTT.

The chain carries TRDV1 and TRDJ1, with D tentatively TRDD3 (6 bases). CDR1 and CDR2 (germline): TSWWSYY, QGS. The CDR3 is 19 residues long. Trimming left V 0 bases short and J 4 bases short, with 24 bases between. This CDR3 is CALGELVGYGIRGFDKLIF. DNA for the CDR3: TGTGCTCTTGGGGAACTAGTTGGGTACGGTATACGGGGATTCGATAAACTCATCTTT.

Only a few counts were recorded for this clone. V usage is TRDV1 and J usage is TRDJ1, with 13 bases identical to TRDD3. J was trimmed by 4 bases and V by 4 bases; bases with no gene match: 21. The CDR3 totals 21 residues. CDR1 TSWWSYY and CDR2 QGS come from the germline V gene. The DNA for the CDR3 is TGTGCTCTTGGGGTCCATTACCCTACTGGGGGATACGCGGGATCTGGCGATAAACTCATCTTT. Amino acids: CALGVHYPTGGYAGSGDKLIF.